This TCR beta chain was captured in a study of response to subunit inactivated influenza vaccine (dated by TCRdb to the late 2010s). In terms of the full investigation: Deep quantitative profiling of the T cell receptor repertoire was used in the study to follow responses to a trivalent subunit inactivated influenza vaccine. The investigation overall reported the following: The authors proposed that each seasonal influenza vaccination may bring in only a limited number of new T cells.

As regards this clonotype: The antigen it binds to is not known. Within one base of it there is no much larger clone, and no base qualities were kept.

Receptor libraries were prepared by RT-PCR. Sequencing relied on an Illumina HiSeq 2500. In-frame beta chains were kept once TCRdb had trimmed the public reads at Q25 with fastp and called clones with MiXCR. Rows merge per CDR3 protein into single entries with the most common DNA and genes. The sample yields around 470,000 distinct CDR3 sequences; approximately 7.3% were counted once. The ten largest clones represent about an eighth of the sample. V trim: 2 bases; J trim: 3 bases; unmatched bases: 1. The CDR3, cysteine through phenylalanine, is 14 amino acids long. Solely the CDR3 DNA is kept, with 42 bases framed from the first base. The germline V gene encodes CDR1 LGHDT and CDR2 YNNKEL (reference sequence).

Material: PBMCs from blood, obtained roughly 24 months after vaccination. The rearrangement combines TRBV3-1 with TRBJ2-1, and 7 junctional nucleotides match TRBD2. This TCR was sampled from a man aged 50 to 75 who received an inactivated influenza vaccine. Donor details come from another sample of the same person, matched by shared clones. The CDR3 is CASSQTGGYNEQFF. In nucleotides, the sequence is TGTGCCAGCAGCCAAACGGGAGGCTACAATGAGCAGTTCTTC.